This T cell receptor (beta chain) was profiled in a study of shared T cell receptors in the human thymus (dated by TCRdb to the early 2020s). Describing the broader study: The study examined how the human thymus generates shared, self-reactive T-cell receptor alpha chains.

About this clone: Its recognized antigen is unknown. The input lacks base qualities; no much larger clone sits a single base away.

Library prep was done by the immunoSEQ multiplex PCR assay. In its TCRdb copy, this immuneACCESS table keeps in-frame sequences only and misses some clones. Where compared with another copy, unresolved V genes explain less than half of these, and the others have no known cause. A total of 500,000 to 850,000 clones appear in this sample, 70% to 90% of them only once. Roughly 0.0089% of the sample goes to the ten largest clones. The cysteine opens and the phenylalanine closes a CDR3 of 14 amino acids. CDR3 DNA is the only sequence kept; it has 42 bases, read in frame from the first base. From a lookup of the germline V gene (reference sequence), CDR1 and CDR2 are MNHEY and SMNVEV. V is pruned by 7 bases and J by 1 base, leaving 3 bases of the junction without a gene match. The same data also went into a second study, on human thymus T cells. As noted in the second study: Donors were immunologically healthy infants undergoing open corrective cardiac surgery for congenital heart defects in Finland. Thymus tissue was obtained as surgical resects removed during corrective cardiac surgery. Usage of V and J gene segments appeared to be biased in both the thymic and the peripheral blood repertoires. The related research reported highly overlapping thymic TCR repertoires among unrelated individuals. The study described the TCR alpha and beta repertoires in fewer than 10 infant thymus samples and a few matching peripheral blood samples. The cohort included 5 or 6 male and a couple of female infants, with donor ages spanning 7 to 244 days. Thymocytes were mechanically released from the tissue and were stored as pellets of about 9.5-33 million cells at -70 degrees C. Genomic DNA was extracted from frozen cell pellets with a QIAsymphony instrument. The immunoSEQ multiplex PCR assay was used to amplify the TCRB and TCRAD loci from a standardized quantity of quality-controlled genomic DNA. The V(D)J region was spanned by amplicons of a length sufficient to cover the CDR3 and to identify V and J genes. Amplicon sequencing was performed on an Illumina platform through the commercial immunoSEQ service. Primer bias and sequencing errors were corrected using previously described methods, and TCRAD and TCRB definitions followed the IMGT database. Repertoires were analysed with immunoSEQ Analyzer 3.0 and VDJTools, covering basic statistics, V/J segment usage, diversity estimates, rarefaction and pairwise overlap. Diversity was estimated with Chao1, ChaoE, Efron-Thisted, Shannon and inverse Simpson indices, and also on datasets down-sampled to the smallest sample. Repertoire overlap was assessed by strict matching of CDR3 nucleotide sequence, V gene and J gene, and clustering was done by Jaccard-based multidimensional scaling. On average, thymus samples yielded roughly 770,000 unique TCRB clonotypes, whereas blood samples yielded roughly 80,000.

The clonotype comes from a boy younger than two with a congenital heart defect. Donor details come from another sample of the same person, matched by shared clones. The chain was built from TRBV27 and TRBJ2-3; 9 of the junction bases match TRBD2. The sample taken for sequencing was thymocytes. The CDR3 protein is CASKLAGGTDTQYF. Here is the DNA: TGTGCCAGCAAATTAGCGGGAGGCACAGATACGCAGTATTTT.